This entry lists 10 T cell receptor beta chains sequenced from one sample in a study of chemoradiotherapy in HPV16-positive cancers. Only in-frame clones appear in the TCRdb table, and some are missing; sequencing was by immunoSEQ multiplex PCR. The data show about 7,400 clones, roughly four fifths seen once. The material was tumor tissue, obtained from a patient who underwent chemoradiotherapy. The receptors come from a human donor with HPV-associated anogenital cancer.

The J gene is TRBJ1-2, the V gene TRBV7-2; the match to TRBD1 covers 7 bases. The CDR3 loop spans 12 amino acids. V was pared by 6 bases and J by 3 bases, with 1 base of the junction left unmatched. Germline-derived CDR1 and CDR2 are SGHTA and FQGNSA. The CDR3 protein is CASSQGDYGYTF. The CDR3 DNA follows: TGTGCCAGCAGTCAGGGGGACTATGGCTACACCTTC.

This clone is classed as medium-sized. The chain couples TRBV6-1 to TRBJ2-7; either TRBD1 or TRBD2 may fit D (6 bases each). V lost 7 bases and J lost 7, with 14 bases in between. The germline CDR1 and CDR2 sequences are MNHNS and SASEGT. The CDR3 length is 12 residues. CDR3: CASKTGAREQYF. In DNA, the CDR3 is TGTGCCAGCAAGACGGGGGCGCGTGAGCAGTACTTC.

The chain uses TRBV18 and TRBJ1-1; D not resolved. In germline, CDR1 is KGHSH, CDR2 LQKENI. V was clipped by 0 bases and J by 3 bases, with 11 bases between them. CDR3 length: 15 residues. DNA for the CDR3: TGTGCCAGCTCACCACCTGATAGGGTCCACACTGAAGCTTTCTTT. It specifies CASSPPDRVHTEAFF. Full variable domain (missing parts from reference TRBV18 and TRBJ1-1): NAGVMQNPRHLVRRRGQEARLRCSPMKGHSHVYWYRQLPEEGLKFMVYLQKENIIDESGMPKERFSAEFPKEGPSILRIQQVVRGDSAAYFCASSPPDRVHTEAFFGQGTRLTVV.

CDR3 amino acids: CASSLPPGQGVYEQYF. CDR3 nucleotides: TGTGCCAGCAGCCTCCCCCCGGGACAGGGTGTATACGAGCAGTACTTC. V gene TRBV28 combines with J gene TRBJ2-7; 9 bases line up with TRBD1. Trimming at V came to 6 bases and at J to 4 bases, leaving 13 bases not matched to a gene. CDR1 and CDR2 (germline): MDHEN, SYDVKM. This CDR3 has 16 residues.

This chain's CDR3 is CASSTGTDLNTEAFF. The DNA for the CDR3 is TGTGCCAGTAGTACGGGGACCGACTTGAACACTGAAGCTTTCTTT. The chain couples TRBV19 to TRBJ1-1; D is perhaps TRBD1 (5 bases). This CDR3 has 15 amino acids. The V end lost 4 bases, the J end lost 0 bases, and 12 bases lay between the germline ends. Germline V gene data show CDR1 as LNHDA and CDR2 as SQIVND (reference sequence).

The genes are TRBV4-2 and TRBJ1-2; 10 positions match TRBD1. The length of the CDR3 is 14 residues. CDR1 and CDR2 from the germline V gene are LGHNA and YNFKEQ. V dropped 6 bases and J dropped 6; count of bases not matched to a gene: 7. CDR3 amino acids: CASSRDRGQDGYTF. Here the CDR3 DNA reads TGTGCCAGCAGTCGGGACAGGGGCCAGGATGGCTACACCTTC.

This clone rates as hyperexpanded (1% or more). The CDR3 loop reads CASSPPQVGGTGELFF. CDR3 sequence (DNA): TGCGCCAGCAGCCCCCCACAGGTGGGAGGGACCGGGGAGCTGTTTTTT. This chain uses TRBV5-1 with TRBJ2-2; the match to TRBD2 covers 7 bases. Germline V gives CDR1 SGHRS, CDR2 YFSETQ. This CDR3 comprises 16 residues. The J segment lost 5 bases and the V segment lost 4 bases, leaving 11 bases of the junction unmatched.

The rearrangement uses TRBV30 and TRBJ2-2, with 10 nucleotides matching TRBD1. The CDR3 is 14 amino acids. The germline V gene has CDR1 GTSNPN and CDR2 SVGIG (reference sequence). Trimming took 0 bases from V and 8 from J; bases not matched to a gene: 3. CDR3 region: CAWSVRDRGGELFF. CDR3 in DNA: TGTGCCTGGAGTGTAAGGGACAGGGGTGGGGAGCTGTTTTTT.

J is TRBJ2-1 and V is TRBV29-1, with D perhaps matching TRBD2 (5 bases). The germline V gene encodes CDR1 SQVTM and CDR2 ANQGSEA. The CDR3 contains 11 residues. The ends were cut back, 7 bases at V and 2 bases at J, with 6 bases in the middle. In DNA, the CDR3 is TGCAGCGCGGAGGCCTACAATGAGCAGTTCTTC. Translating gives CSAEAYNEQFF.

CDR3 loop: CASSPRTDQKEGGYTF. For the CDR3, the DNA is TGTGCCAGCTCACCCCGGACAGACCAGAAAGAGGGTGGCTACACCTTC. This chain joins TRBV18 and TRBJ1-2; a weak D match, TRBD1 (6 bases). Germline-derived CDR1 and CDR2 are KGHSH and LQKENI. CDR3 length: 16 residues. The V and J ends lost 3 bases and 7 bases respectively, with 21 bases between them.